This paragraph reports one T cell receptor beta chain. Its target is not known. The PCR ran on 60 Vbeta and 13 Jbeta primers. Using immunoSEQ multiplex PCR, the repertoire was profiled, and TCRdb retains in-frame clones only, with some absent. The sample totals about 72,000 clones. Germline CDR1 LGHNA, CDR2 YNFKEQ. The CDR3 totals 17 residues. Trimming left V 3 bases short and J 0 bases short, with 12 bases between. This sample is part of a study of cytomegalovirus exposure and HLA in healthy donors. Study findings and constraints: A previous analysis found most TCR beta V segments productive roughly 87% or roughly 30% of the time. The authors confirmed in vitro that a few CMV-associated chains were specific for CMV antigens.

The sequenced sample was PBMCs. This chain links TRBV4-2 with TRBJ2-6; possibly TRBD2 for D (6 bases). This receptor was identified in a middle-aged woman in good health and CMV-seropositive. The DNA for the CDR3 is TGTGCCAGCAGCCAGAGGGAGGAGGGCTCTGGGGCCAACGTCCTGACTTTC. Translating gives CASSQREEGSGANVLTF.